One TCR beta chain is described in this entry. This clonotype turned up a few times. Its antigen is unknown. Within one base of it there is no much larger clone, and no base qualities were kept. These data belong to a study of T cells after yellow fever vaccination (dated by TCRdb to between 2018 and 2021). Regarding the complete study: The SMART-Seq v4 Ultra Low Input RNA kit was used to prepare libraries from fractions with low cell numbers. Two healthy male donors, one aged 18 to 30 and one aged 30 to 40 years, made up the cohort. To follow T-cell clones before and after both primary and booster YFV17D yellow fever vaccination, bulk TCR alpha and beta repertoires underwent longitudinal sequencing. Blood was drawn at multiple timepoints before and after primary and secondary immunization, with bulk PBMC replicates and cell subsets isolated.

From the cysteine up to the phenylalanine, the CDR3 has a length of 12 residues. Only CDR3 DNA is held: 36 bases, read in frame from base 1. The germline V gene encodes CDR1 LGHNA and CDR2 YNFKEQ. V gives up 5 bases and J gives up 6 bases, and the segment between their germline ends measures 11 bases. This specimen's treatment or condition label, per the study, means: live attenuated yellow fever vaccine strain. A standard Ficoll-Paque protocol was used to isolate PBMCs from peripheral blood. CD4 and CD8 T-cell fractions were isolated with Dynabeads CD4 and CD8 positive selection kits. TriZol was used to extract RNA from bulk PBMCs, CD4 and CD8 fractions, and dextramer-positive and dextramer-negative fractions. Sequenced using an Illumina NovaSeq 6000. Synthesis of TCR cDNA relied on 5'RACE template switching, a step that introduced a universal primer site along with unique molecular identifiers. Priming of cDNA synthesis was performed from both the TCR alpha and TCR beta constant segments. Two PCR steps were used to amplify libraries, with sample barcodes and sequencing adapters being added in the second step. Sequencing of libraries was performed on Illumina HiSeq 2500 (2x100 bp) or NovaSeq (2x150 bp). For the original study's pipeline: MIGEC handled demultiplexing of reads and collapsing into UMI consensus sequences, while MiXCR performed V(D)J alignment. Vaccine-responding clonotypes were defined with edgeR using replicate PBMC samples, requiring FDR below 0.01 and a log2 fold change above 5 up to day 15. Each bulk clonotype received a CD4 or CD8 identity based on whether the sequenced CD4 or CD8 repertoire contained that clonotype at higher abundance. TCRdb reworked the public reads: Q25 trimming with fastp, MiXCR clone assembly, productive beta chains retained. Rows with a matching CDR3 protein are joined into one entry that keeps the most common DNA and genes. These V and J calls rely on TCRdb rather than the paper's analysis. This sample holds 150,000 to 200,000 distinct CDR3 sequences; roughly 9% were observed only once. Of the sample, 35% to 40% falls within the top ten clones.

Overall study outcomes, separate from this receptor: Because abundant contaminating clonotypes from the bulk population could be contained in FACS-sorted repertoires, computational filtering was required. The secondary T-cell response was found to be weaker but faster than the primary response, with a peak reached on day 5 rather than on day 15. A small fraction of clonotypes showed up in both the CD4 and CD8 compartments, probably as a result of convergent recombination. The study included only two donors, which limits how far the findings can be generalized. After the booster, most of the clones that had expanded following primary vaccination were detected again (approximately 96% of CD4 and around 90% of CD8), which suggests that memory was broadly maintained.

Sequences were derived from CD8+ T cells sorted from PBMCs, sampled 45 days after the yellow fever booster vaccination. The chain is made from TRBV4-2 and TRBJ2-7, with the D gene tentatively TRBD1 or TRBD2, based on 5 matching bases in each. The clonotype originates from a man younger than 35 who received the YFV17D yellow fever vaccine. The CDR3 has the sequence CASSSWGSEQYF. The nucleotide sequence is given as TGTGCCAGCAGCTCATGGGGGTCCGAGCAGTACTTC.